A single sample is the source of the 24 T cell receptor beta chains below, sequenced in a study of CD8 T cells in ankylosing spondylitis. Study-level points and caveats: There was a TCR beta motif, made of several highly homologous variants, that appeared characteristic of ankylosing spondylitis blood.

These receptors lack a known antigen. TCRdb independently ran MiXCR on the 5' RACE reads; one entry per CDR3 protein. This sample yields roughly 700,000 distinct CDR3 sequences, of which around 20% are seen a single time; under 20% belongs to the top ten. The sample comprised blood, either unsorted or a sorted T cell fraction (not recorded which). These receptors all stem from a male donor with ankylosing spondylitis.

This clonotype has only a few counts. The rearrangement joins TRBV12-3 or TRBV12-4 to TRBJ2-3; 10 bases match TRBD1. With 1 base clipped from V and 5 bases from J, the junction kept 3 bases outside the gene matches. The length of the CDR3 is 15 residues. This CDR3 is CASSLDDRGRDTQYF. CDR3 coding DNA: TGTGCCAGCAGTTTAGATGACAGGGGGCGAGATACGCAGTATTTT.

The V call is TRBV2, the J call TRBJ1-2; maybe TRBD1 (5 bases). Germline-derived CDR1 and CDR2 are SNHLY and FYNNEI. The CDR3 runs 16 residues. V lost 4 bases to trimming and J lost 3 bases, with 18 bases between them. The DNA of the CDR3 is TGTGCCAGCAGTGTGGGGAGGACAATTCCCCACTATGGCTACACCTTC. It specifies CASSVGRTIPHYGYTF.

This clonotype has a handful of counts. This chain links TRBV3-1 with TRBJ2-5; TRBD2 matches at 8 bases. The CDR3 consists of 17 residues. CDR1 LGHDT and CDR2 YNNKEL come from the germline V gene (reference sequence). V gave up 1 base and J gave up 5 bases; unmatched junction bases: 12. The CDR3, as DNA: TGTGCCAGCAGCCAAGGAGTAGCGGGGATACCGAAGGAGACCCAGTACTTC. This encodes CASSQGVAGIPKETQYF.

This clonotype was counted between two and nine times. V gene TRBV2 combines with J gene TRBJ2-7; D is unresolved. The CDR3 contains 13 residues. Per germline, CDR1 SNHLY and CDR2 FYNNEI. V was clipped by 2 bases and J by 5 bases, with 10 bases between them. The CDR3 reads CASSETDADEQYF. DNA for the CDR3: TGTGCCAGCAGTGAAACGGACGCGGACGAGCAGTACTTC.

This clonotype has just a few counts. The rearrangement links TRBV6-5 to TRBJ1-6, with D uncertain. Germline lookup yields CDR1 MNHEY and CDR2 SVGAGI. The CDR3 totals 15 residues. Trimming left V 2 bases short and J 5 bases short, with 10 bases between. Here the CDR3 DNA reads TGTGCCAGCAGTTACAAGGCTTACGATAATTCACCCCTCCACTTT. This translates into CASSYKAYDNSPLHF.

The rearrangement uses TRBV10-3 and TRBJ2-1, with unresolved D. CDR1 and CDR2 (germline): ENHRY, SYGVKD. V lost 6 bases and J lost 7, with 7 bases in between. The length of the CDR3 is 11 residues. CDR3 nucleotide sequence: TGTGCCATCAGGGACCGGAATGAGCAGTTCTTC. Its translation is CAIRDRNEQFF.

This chain connects TRBV11-2 to TRBJ2-3, with TRBD1 identical over 8 bases. The J segment lost 2 bases and the V segment lost 4 bases, leaving 8 bases of the junction unmatched. CDR1 and CDR2 (germline): SGHAT, FQNNGV. The CDR3 length is 16 residues. The CDR3 loop reads CASSWSGTGYTDTQYF. CDR3 in DNA: TGTGCCAGCAGCTGGTCCGGGACAGGTTACACAGATACGCAGTATTTT.

This clonotype was seen more than once but under ten times. J is TRBJ1-3 and V is TRBV5-6; D unresolved. CDR3 length equals 15 residues. V was pared by 2 bases and J by 0 bases, with 9 bases between. CDR1 is SGHDT and CDR2 is YYEEEE in the germline V gene. In nucleotides, the CDR3 is TGTGCCAGCAGCTTTAGTACCCTCTCTGGAAACACCATATATTTT. Its protein is CASSFSTLSGNTIYF.

This chain uses TRBV5-1 with TRBJ2-3, with 7 bases that match TRBD1. With V trimmed by 3 bases and J by 3 bases, 7 bases remained unmatched. CDR3 length: 15 residues. The germline V gene encodes CDR1 SGHRS and CDR2 YFSETQ. This CDR3 reads CASSSDRFGTDTQYF. In DNA form, the CDR3 reads TGCGCCAGCAGCTCGGACAGGTTTGGAACAGATACGCAGTATTTT.

This clonotype has a handful of counts. V is TRBV6-2 or TRBV6-3 and J is TRBJ2-7; 7 nucleotides match TRBD2. V dropped 4 bases and J dropped 0; count of bases not matched to a gene: 9. Germline loops: CDR1 MNHEY, CDR2 SVGEGT. The CDR3 covers 16 residues. The CDR3 sequence: CASSSPGLPFSYEQYF. CDR3 nucleotides: TGTGCCAGCAGTTCCCCGGGACTACCCTTCTCCTACGAGCAGTACTTC.

This clonotype was observed a handful of times. V and J are TRBV15 and TRBJ1-6; D possibly corresponds to TRBD1 (6 bases). The CDR3 is 18 amino acids. Germline V gene lookup returns CDR1 LNHNV and CDR2 YYDKDF (reference sequence). V lost 3 bases and J 5 bases, leaving 20 bases between the germline ends. The CDR3 DNA follows: TGTGCCACCAGCAGGGCTACAGGGTGGGGTCGGAATAATTCACCCCTCCACTTT. Translating gives CATSRATGWGRNNSPLHF.

This clonotype was counted only a few times. The chain employs TRBV6-1 and TRBJ2-5, with a tentative D call TRBD1 (6 bases). Germline CDR1 and CDR2: MNHNS and SASEGT. The V and J ends lost 1 base and 4 bases respectively, with 10 bases between them. This CDR3 is built from 14 residues. CDR3: CASSEGQVSETQYF. CDR3 nucleotide sequence: TGTGCCAGCAGTGAAGGACAGGTTTCAGAGACCCAGTACTTC.

In this sample, this clonotype turned up many times. The rearrangement links TRBV7-9 to TRBJ1-4, with no clear D. CDR3 length equals 14 residues. Looked up from germline, CDR1 is SEHNR and CDR2 is FQNEAQ (reference sequence). Trimming pared 5 bases from V and 0 bases from J, leaving 7 bases between. The CDR3 sequence is CASSPVATNEKLFF. In DNA form, the CDR3 reads TGTGCCAGCAGCCCAGTTGCAACTAATGAAAAACTGTTTTTT.

The rearrangement uses TRBV28 and TRBJ2-2; D perhaps matches TRBD1 (6 bases). The CDR3 runs 16 residues. Germline CDR1 is MDHEN and CDR2 is SYDVKM. Trimming took off 2 bases at V and 4 bases at J, with 14 bases between the two ends. CDR3 sequence: CASSLLWGQSTGELFF. CDR3 coding DNA: TGTGCCAGCAGTTTACTCTGGGGACAATCCACCGGGGAGCTGTTTTTT.

This clonotype has just a few counts. The rearrangement uses TRBV7-2 and TRBJ2-1; D gene uncertain. V lost 5 bases, J lost 4 bases, and 9 bases lay in between. CDR1 and CDR2 from the germline V gene are SGHTA and FQGNSA. The CDR3 consists of 13 residues. CDR3 amino acids: CASSAPPYNEQFF. Written as DNA, the CDR3 is TGTGCCAGCAGCGCACCGCCGTACAATGAGCAGTTCTTC.

The chain recombines TRBV7-9 with TRBJ2-2; D gene unclear. Trimming pared 1 base from V and 11 bases from J, leaving 11 bases between. Germline CDR1 and CDR2: SEHNR and FQNEAQ (reference sequence). This CDR3 spans 13 amino acids. The CDR3 loop is CASSLVLAAELFF. CDR3 DNA sequence: TGTGCCAGCAGCTTAGTCCTCGCCGCAGAGCTGTTTTTT.

In its sample, this clonotype was seen a few times. The chain carries TRBV2 and TRBJ2-3; TRBD1 aligns across 9 bases. Germline CDR1 SNHLY, CDR2 FYNNEI. With V trimmed by 6 bases and J by 4 bases, 5 bases remained unmatched. The CDR3 contains 14 residues. CDR3 region: CASSTGTGPDTQYF. CDR3 DNA sequence: TGTGCCAGCAGCACCGGGACAGGGCCAGATACGCAGTATTTT.

This chain uses TRBV10-3 with TRBJ2-4; D is possibly TRBD2 (6 bases). The CDR3 runs 12 residues. Trimming shortened V by 8 bases and J by 9 bases, and 14 bases separated the two germline ends. Germline lookup yields CDR1 ENHRY and CDR2 SYGVKD. The CDR3 sequence: CAISEGSGIQYF. CDR3 DNA sequence: TGTGCCATCTCGGAGGGTTCGGGCATTCAGTACTTC.

The CDR3 DNA reads TGCGCCAGCAGCTCCGAATCCAGTTTCGTAGGGTACACCTTC. The encoded protein is CASSSESSFVGYTF. This chain connects TRBV5-1 to TRBJ1-2, with D unclear. The CDR3 is 14 amino acids. V was trimmed by 3 bases and J by 11 bases, leaving 20 bases between them. CDR1 is SGHRS and CDR2 is YFSETQ in the germline V gene.

The chain has TRBV7-9 and TRBJ2-1; D is perhaps TRBD1 (6 bases). With 2 bases removed from V and 10 bases from J, the gap between germline ends came to 9 bases. The CDR3 covers 12 residues. Germline CDR1 reads SEHNR; CDR2 reads FQNEAQ (reference sequence). CDR3 region: CASSLSQGEQFF. In DNA form, the CDR3 reads TGTGCCAGCAGCTTATCGCAGGGGGAGCAGTTCTTC.

In its sample, this clonotype was seen many times. The CDR3 reads CASSDFDTEAFF. The CDR3 nucleotides read TGTGCCAGCAGTGACTTCGACACTGAAGCTTTCTTT. The rearrangement uses TRBV12-3 or TRBV12-4 and TRBJ1-1; D gene ambiguous. This CDR3 is 12 amino acids long. The V end was cut by 5 bases, the J end by 3 bases, with 7 bases between.

This clonotype was observed many times. The chain is built from TRBV5-1 and TRBJ2-3, with 8 bases aligning to TRBD1. V lost 4 bases to trimming and J lost 1 base; unmatched junction nucleotides: 8. This CDR3 region has 16 residues. Germline CDR1 and CDR2: SGHRS and YFSETQ. Here the CDR3 DNA reads TGCGCCAGCAGCAGGACCGGGACAGGAGGCACAGATACGCAGTATTTT. Translating gives CASSRTGTGGTDTQYF.

V gene TRBV5-1 combines with J gene TRBJ2-3; D is perhaps TRBD1 (6 bases). The V gene's germline CDR1 is SGHRS and CDR2 YFSETQ. V was pared by 3 bases and J by 5 bases, with 16 bases between. CDR3 length: 15 amino acids. CDR3 sequence (DNA): TGCGCCAGCAGCTACCCGACAGGTGGGGGAGATACGCAGTATTTT. It encodes CASSYPTGGGDTQYF.

In its sample, this clonotype was seen many times. The chain employs TRBV5-1 and TRBJ1-1; no clear D. This CDR3 has 15 amino acids. CDR1 is SGHRS and CDR2 is YFSETQ in the germline V gene. The V end was cut by 4 bases, the J end by 0 bases, with 13 bases between. The CDR3 DNA follows: TGCGCCAGCAGCCTTCGACCAATCATGAACACTGAAGCTTTCTTT. It translates to CASSLRPIMNTEAFF.